This paragraph covers one TCR beta chain sequence. This receptor's antigen is unknown. There are no base qualities to consult, and no much larger clone falls within one base. The library was built by means of the immunoSEQ multiplex PCR assay. TCRdb obtained this table from immuneACCESS and retained in-frame rearrangements with V and J assigned. These tables miss some clones; where compared with another copy, unresolved V genes account for less than half of the shortfall, and the remainder is unexplained. The sample profile shows 100,000 or so clones; just under 95% of them were found once. Around 4% of the sample is taken by the ten largest. The data are from a study of T cell changes during pregnancy in multiple sclerosis (dated by TCRdb to about 2019). Study-level background: The study examined how the T cell repertoire changed over the course of pregnancy in women with multiple sclerosis.

Reading from cysteine to phenylalanine, the CDR3 counts 21 amino acids. Only the CDR3 DNA is retained, 63 bases long and in frame from the first base. V and J are truncated by 5 bases and 6 bases respectively, leaving an intervening sequence of 32 bases. The germline V gene (reference sequence) gives CDR1 as LNHDA and CDR2 as SQIVND. The sequences come from peripheral blood, collected in the first trimester of pregnancy. This receptor was taken from a female donor with multiple sclerosis, enrolled in a pregnancy study. Here the chain combines TRBV19 and TRBJ2-6; TRBD1 is a weak D gene call, 5 bases matching. The nucleotides are TGTGCCAGTAGTGTCTCAGGCAGGGCTTGGTCACTTTCACTCTTGGCCAACGTCCTGACTTTC. Its product reads: CASSVSGRAWSLSLLANVLTF.